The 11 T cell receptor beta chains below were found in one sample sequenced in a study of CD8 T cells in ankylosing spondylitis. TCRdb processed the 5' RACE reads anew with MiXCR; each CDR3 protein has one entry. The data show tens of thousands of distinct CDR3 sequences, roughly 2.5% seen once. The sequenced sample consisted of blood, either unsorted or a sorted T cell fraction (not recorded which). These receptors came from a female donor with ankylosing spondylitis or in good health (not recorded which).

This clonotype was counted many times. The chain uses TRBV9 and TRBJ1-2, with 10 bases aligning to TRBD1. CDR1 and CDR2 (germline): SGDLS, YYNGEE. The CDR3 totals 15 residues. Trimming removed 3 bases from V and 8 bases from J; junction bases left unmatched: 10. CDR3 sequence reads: CASSEPGQGTGGYTF. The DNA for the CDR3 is TGTGCCAGCAGCGAACCGGGACAGGGGACGGGAGGCTACACCTTC.

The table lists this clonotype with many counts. The CDR3, as DNA: TGTGCCAGCAGCGTATCCTCAGGCCGACTAGCGGGGGAACAAGAGACCCAGTACTTC. The encoded protein is CASSVSSGRLAGEQETQYF. The chain combines TRBV9 with TRBJ2-5; 12 bases map to TRBD2. The V gene's germline CDR1 is SGDLS and CDR2 YYNGEE. Unmatched junction bases numbered 12, after V lost 1 base and J lost 2 bases. The CDR3 spans 19 residues.

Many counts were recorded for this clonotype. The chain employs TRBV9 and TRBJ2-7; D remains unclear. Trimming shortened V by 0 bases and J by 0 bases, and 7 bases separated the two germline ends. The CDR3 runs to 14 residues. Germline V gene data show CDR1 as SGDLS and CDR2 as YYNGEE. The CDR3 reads CASSVGRSSYEQYF. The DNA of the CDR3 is TGTGCCAGCAGCGTAGGCCGTAGCTCCTACGAGCAGTACTTC.

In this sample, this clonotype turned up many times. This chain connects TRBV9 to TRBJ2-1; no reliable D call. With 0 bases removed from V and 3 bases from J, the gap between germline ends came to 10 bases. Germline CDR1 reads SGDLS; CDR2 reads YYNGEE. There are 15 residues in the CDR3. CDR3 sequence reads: CASSVVGTDYNEQFF. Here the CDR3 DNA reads TGTGCCAGCAGCGTAGTGGGTACAGACTACAATGAGCAGTTCTTC.

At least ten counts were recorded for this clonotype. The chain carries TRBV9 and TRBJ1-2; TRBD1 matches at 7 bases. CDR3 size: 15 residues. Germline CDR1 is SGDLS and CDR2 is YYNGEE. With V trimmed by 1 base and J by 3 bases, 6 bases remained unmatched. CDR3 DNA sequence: TGTGCCAGCAGCGTAAGAGGGGGCTCGTACTATGGCTACACCTTC. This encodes CASSVRGGSYYGYTF.

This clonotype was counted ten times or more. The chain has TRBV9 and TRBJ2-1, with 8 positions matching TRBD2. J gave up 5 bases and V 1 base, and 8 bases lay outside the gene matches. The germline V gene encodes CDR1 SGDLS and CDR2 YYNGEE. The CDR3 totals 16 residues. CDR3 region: CASSVTGGSLHNEQFF. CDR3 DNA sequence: TGTGCCAGCAGCGTAACGGGAGGGTCCCTCCACAATGAGCAGTTCTTC.

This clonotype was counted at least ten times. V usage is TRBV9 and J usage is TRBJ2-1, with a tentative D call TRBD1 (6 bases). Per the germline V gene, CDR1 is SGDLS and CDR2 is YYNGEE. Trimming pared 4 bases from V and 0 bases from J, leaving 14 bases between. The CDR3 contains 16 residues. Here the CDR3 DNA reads TGTGCCAGCAGCCCTCAACAGGGAAGCTCCTACAATGAGCAGTTCTTC. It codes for CASSPQQGSSYNEQFF.

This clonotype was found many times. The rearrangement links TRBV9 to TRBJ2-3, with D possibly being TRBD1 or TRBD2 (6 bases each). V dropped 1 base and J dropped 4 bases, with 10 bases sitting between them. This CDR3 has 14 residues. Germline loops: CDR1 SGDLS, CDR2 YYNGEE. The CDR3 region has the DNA TGTGCCAGCAGCGTAACGGGGGCAGCAGATACGCAGTATTTT. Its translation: CASSVTGAADTQYF.

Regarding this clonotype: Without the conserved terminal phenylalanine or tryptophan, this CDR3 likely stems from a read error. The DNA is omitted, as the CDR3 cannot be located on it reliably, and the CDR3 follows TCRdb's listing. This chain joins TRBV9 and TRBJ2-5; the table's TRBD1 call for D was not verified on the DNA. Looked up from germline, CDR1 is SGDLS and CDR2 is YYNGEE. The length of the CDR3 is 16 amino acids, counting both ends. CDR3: CASSVGGGTGSKRPST.

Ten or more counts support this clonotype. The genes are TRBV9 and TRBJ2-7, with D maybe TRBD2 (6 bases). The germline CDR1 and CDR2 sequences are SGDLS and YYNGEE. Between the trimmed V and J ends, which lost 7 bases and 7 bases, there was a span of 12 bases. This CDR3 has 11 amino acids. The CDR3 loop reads CASDRGGEQYF. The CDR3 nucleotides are TGTGCCAGCGATAGGGGAGGTGAGCAGTACTTC.

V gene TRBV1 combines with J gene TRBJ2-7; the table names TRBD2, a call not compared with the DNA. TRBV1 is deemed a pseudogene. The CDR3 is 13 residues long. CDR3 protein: CTPPGRVVHEQYF. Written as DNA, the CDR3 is TGCACCCCCCCCGGGAGGGTAGTACACGAGCAGTACTTC.